A single sample is the source of the 5 T cell receptor beta chains below, sequenced in a study of T cell responses to AZD1222 COVID-19 vaccine (dated by TCRdb to about 2021). This specimen's time point label, per the study, means: baseline before first vaccination. Library preparation employed the immunoSEQ multiplex PCR assay. TCRdb retrieved this table from immuneACCESS and kept in-frame rearrangements only. Not all clones are present; in checked studies, unresolved V genes account for under half, and no reason is known for the remainder. The table for this sample lists 140,000 or so clones; 92% of them were counted only once. 1.5% to 2% of the sample is taken by the ten largest. The specimen was peripheral blood, collected on day 0 of AZD1222 vaccination. Receptors originate from an adult in good health.

The chain is built from TRBV7-6 and TRBJ1-2, with D uncertain. Trimming removed 3 bases at V and 7 bases at J, with 12 bases between. CDR3 length equals 13 residues. The germline V gene encodes CDR1 SGHVS and CDR2 FNYEAQ. Written as DNA, the CDR3 is TGTGCCAGCAGCTTGACCGCGAGGAGTGGCTACACCTTC. Its translation: CASSLTARSGYTF.

This clone was seen only once. The chain employs TRBV29-1 and TRBJ1-2, with 11 bases matching TRBD1. Germline V gene data show CDR1 as SQVTM and CDR2 as ANQGSEA. With 6 bases clipped from V and 6 bases from J, the junction kept 6 bases outside the gene matches. The length of the CDR3 is 13 residues. CDR3 in amino acids: CSVRGQGGDGYTF. The DNA for the CDR3 is TGCAGCGTAAGGGGACAGGGGGGAGATGGCTACACCTTC.

The chain couples TRBV7-9 to TRBJ1-6; no definite D call. V was clipped by 0 bases and J by 7 bases, with 10 bases between them. The CDR3 is 15 residues long. Germline V gene lookup returns CDR1 SEHNR and CDR2 FQNEAQ (reference sequence). Here the CDR3 DNA reads TGTGCCAGCAGCTTAGCTCTGCACCCGAATTCACCCCTCCACTTT. It yields the protein CASSLALHPNSPLHF.

The CDR3 spells CASSLIAGGETQYF. The DNA for the CDR3 is TGCGCCAGCAGTTTAATAGCGGGGGGCGAGACCCAGTACTTC. The chain carries TRBV5-1 and TRBJ2-5, with 10 bases lining up with TRBD2. CDR1 and CDR2 (germline): SGHRS, YFSETQ. The trim removed 5 bases at V and 5 bases at J, leaving 6 bases unmatched. CDR3 length: 14 amino acids.

The CDR3 nucleotides are TGCATCGCCGATGGACGGTATGGCTACACCTTC. The encoded protein is CIADGRYGYTF. The V gene is TRBV29-1, the J gene TRBJ1-2; no reliable D call. The length of the CDR3 is 11 residues. CDR1 and CDR2 from the germline V gene are SQVTM and ANQGSEA.